This record concerns one TCR beta chain sequence. The junction had 10 bases not matched to a gene; V was cut back by 7 bases and J by 5 bases. The CDR3 spans 16 residues. Germline assignment: CDR1 SGHAT and CDR2 FQNNGV. This sample stems from a study of blood T cell repertoires in COVID-19. Overall study: Some COVID-19 samples were acute and others convalescent; all came from the United States, Italy and Spain.

The authors' processing: Nucleated cell counts were estimated from reference gene primer amplification. Some clones are missing from TCRdb's copy, which holds only in-frame ones; the method was immunoSEQ multiplex PCR. V, J and clone size are those of that table, while D and trimming were read from the DNA. Here the sample spans some 400,000 clones, nearly 90% being singletons. All enrollees were about 18 to 95 years old and from 25 or so US areas. Sequenced sample: PBMCs or T cells enriched from blood (not recorded which). This rearrangement joins TRBV11-2 to TRBJ2-5; 13 bases are shared with TRBD2. The clonotype originates from a woman aged 30 to 39 who had recovered from COVID-19. In nucleotides, the CDR3 is TGTGCCAGCAAGACTAGCGGGGGGCTATACTCGGAGACCCAGTACTTC. Protein: CASKTSGGLYSETQYF.